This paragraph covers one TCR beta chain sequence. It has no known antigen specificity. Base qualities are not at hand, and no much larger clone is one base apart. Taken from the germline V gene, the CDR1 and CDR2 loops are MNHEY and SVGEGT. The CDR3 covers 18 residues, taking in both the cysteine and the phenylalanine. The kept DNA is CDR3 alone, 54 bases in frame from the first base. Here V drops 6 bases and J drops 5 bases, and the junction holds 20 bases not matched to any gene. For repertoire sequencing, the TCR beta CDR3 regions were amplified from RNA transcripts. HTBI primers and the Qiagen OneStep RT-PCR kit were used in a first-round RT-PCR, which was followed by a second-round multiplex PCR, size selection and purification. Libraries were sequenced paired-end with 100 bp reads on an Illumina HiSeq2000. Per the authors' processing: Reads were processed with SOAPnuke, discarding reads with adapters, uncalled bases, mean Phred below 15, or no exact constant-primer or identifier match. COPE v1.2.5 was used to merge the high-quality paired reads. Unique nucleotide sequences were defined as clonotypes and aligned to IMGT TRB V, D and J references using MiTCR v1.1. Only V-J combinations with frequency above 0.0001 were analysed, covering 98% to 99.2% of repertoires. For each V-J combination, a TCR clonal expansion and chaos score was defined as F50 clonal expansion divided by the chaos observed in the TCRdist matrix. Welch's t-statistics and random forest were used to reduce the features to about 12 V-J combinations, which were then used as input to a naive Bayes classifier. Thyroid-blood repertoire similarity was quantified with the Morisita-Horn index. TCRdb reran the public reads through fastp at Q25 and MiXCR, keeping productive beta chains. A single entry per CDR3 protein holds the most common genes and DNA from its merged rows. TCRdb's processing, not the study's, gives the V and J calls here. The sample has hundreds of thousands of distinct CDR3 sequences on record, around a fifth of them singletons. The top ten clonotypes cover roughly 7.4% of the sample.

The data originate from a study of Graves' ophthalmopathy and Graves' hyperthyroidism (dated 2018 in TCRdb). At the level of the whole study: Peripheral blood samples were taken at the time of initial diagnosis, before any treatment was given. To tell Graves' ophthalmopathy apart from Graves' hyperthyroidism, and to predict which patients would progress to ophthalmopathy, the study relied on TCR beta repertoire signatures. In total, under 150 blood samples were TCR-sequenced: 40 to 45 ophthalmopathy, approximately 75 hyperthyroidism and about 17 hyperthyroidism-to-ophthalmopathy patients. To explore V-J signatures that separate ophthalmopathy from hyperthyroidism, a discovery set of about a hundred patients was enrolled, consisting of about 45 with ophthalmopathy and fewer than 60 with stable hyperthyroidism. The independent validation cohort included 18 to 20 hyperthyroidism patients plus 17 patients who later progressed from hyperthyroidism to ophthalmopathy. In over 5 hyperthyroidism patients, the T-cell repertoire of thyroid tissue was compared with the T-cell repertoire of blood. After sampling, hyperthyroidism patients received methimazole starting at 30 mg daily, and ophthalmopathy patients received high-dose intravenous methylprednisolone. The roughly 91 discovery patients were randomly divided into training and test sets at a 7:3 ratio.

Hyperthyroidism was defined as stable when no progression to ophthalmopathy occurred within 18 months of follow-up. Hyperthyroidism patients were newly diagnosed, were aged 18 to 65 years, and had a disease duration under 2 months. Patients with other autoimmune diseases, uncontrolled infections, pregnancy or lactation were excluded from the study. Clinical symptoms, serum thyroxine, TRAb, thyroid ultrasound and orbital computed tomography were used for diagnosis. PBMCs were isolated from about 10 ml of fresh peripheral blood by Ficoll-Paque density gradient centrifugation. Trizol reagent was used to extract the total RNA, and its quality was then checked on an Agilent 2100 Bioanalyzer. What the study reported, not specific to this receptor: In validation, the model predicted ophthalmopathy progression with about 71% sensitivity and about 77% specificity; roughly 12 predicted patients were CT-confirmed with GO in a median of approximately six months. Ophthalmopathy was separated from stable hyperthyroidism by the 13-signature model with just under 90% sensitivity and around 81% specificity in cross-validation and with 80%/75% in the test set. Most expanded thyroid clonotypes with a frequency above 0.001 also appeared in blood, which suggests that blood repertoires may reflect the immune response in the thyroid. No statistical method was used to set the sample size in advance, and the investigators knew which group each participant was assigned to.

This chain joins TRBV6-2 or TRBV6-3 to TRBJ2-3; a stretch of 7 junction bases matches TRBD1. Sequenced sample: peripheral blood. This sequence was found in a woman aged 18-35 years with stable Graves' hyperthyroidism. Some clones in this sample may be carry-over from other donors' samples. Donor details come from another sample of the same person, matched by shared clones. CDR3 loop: CASRPTLQGVGVEDTQYF. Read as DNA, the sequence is TGTGCCAGCAGGCCTACGCTCCAGGGGGTTGGCGTCGAAGATACGCAGTATTTT.